One and the same sample provided the 16 T cell receptor beta chains below, sequenced in a study of blood T cell repertoires in COVID-19. Measured with immunoSEQ multiplex PCR; TCRdb has only the in-frame clones, and not every one. The repertoire holds a few hundred thousand clones, with roughly 84% as singletons. Specimen: peripheral blood. These receptors originate from a man aged 50-59 years with COVID-19, enrolled during active disease.

J is TRBJ1-1 and V is TRBV5-1, with 8 bases aligning to TRBD1. CDR3 size: 16 residues. Looked up from germline, CDR1 is SGHRS and CDR2 is YFSETQ. The junction had 8 bases not matched to a gene; V was cut back by 4 bases and J by 0 bases. The CDR3 DNA reads TGCGCCAGCAGCCCAGGGGGCTTATCCCTGAACACTGAAGCTTTCTTT. This translates into CASSPGGLSLNTEAFF.

V gene TRBV3-1 (or the pseudogene TRBV3-2) combines with J gene TRBJ2-3; 9 positions agree with TRBD2. Germline CDR1 is LGHDT and CDR2 is YNNKEL (reference sequence). The CDR3 covers 16 residues. V shed 4 bases, J shed 1 base, and the junction held 6 bases outside the gene matches. The CDR3: CASSRLADGGTDTQYF. Written as DNA, the CDR3 is TGTGCCAGCAGCCGACTAGCGGATGGAGGCACAGATACGCAGTATTTT.

This CDR3 reads CASSFFRGNTGELFF. CDR3 DNA: TGCGCCAGCAGCTTTTTCAGAGGGAACACCGGGGAGCTGTTTTTT. This chain uses TRBV5-1 with TRBJ2-2; the D is unclear. The CDR3 loop spans 15 amino acids. Between the trimmed V and J ends, which lost 2 bases and 1 base, there was a span of 9 bases. Germline loops: CDR1 SGHRS, CDR2 YFSETQ.

This sequence joins TRBV20-1 and TRBJ1-6; D is unresolved. CDR3 length: 15 amino acids. Germline CDR1 DFQATT, CDR2 SNEGSKA (reference sequence). Trimming cost V 3 bases and J 3 bases, with 12 bases left between them. The CDR3 nucleotides are TGCAGTGCTAGTGAGCAGCCTAGCTATAATTCACCCCTCCACTTT. Encoded protein: CSASEQPSYNSPLHF.

This chain connects TRBV18 to TRBJ1-5; no clear D gene. V was trimmed by 3 bases and J by 4 bases, leaving 7 bases between them. Per the germline V gene, CDR1 is KGHSH and CDR2 is LQKENI. This CDR3 is built from 13 residues. The CDR3 DNA is TGTGCCAGCTCACCTGACACTAATCAGCCCCAGCATTTT. It codes for CASSPDTNQPQHF.

The rearrangement joins TRBV19 to TRBJ1-2; D is unclear. Germline V CDR1 and CDR2: LNHDA, SQIVND (reference sequence). The V end was cut by 8 bases, the J end by 1 base, with 14 bases between. The CDR3 contains 14 residues. The CDR3 DNA reads as TGTGCCAGTGGCCCCGAGGCCCTTAACTATGGCTACACCTTC. Its protein is CASGPEALNYGYTF.

Notes on this clone: Since a much larger clone is just one base distant, this may be a read error. The V gene is TRBV7-6, the J gene TRBJ2-7, with D possibly TRBD1 on 5 matching bases. Looked up from germline, CDR1 is SGHVS and CDR2 is FNYEAQ. Trimming left V 3 bases short and J 0 bases short, with 6 bases between. This CDR3 comprises 13 residues. The CDR3 sequence: CASSFDSSYEQYF. CDR3 bases: TGTGCCAGCAGCTTCGACAGCTCCTACGAGCAGTACTTC.

This chain links TRBV28 with TRBJ1-6; possible D gene TRBD1, 6 bases. There are 16 residues in the CDR3. Trimming removed 6 bases from V and 5 bases from J, with 17 bases in between. The V gene's germline CDR1 is MDHEN and CDR2 SYDVKM. As DNA, the CDR3 is TGTGCCAGCAGCCCAATTCTAGGACAGAATAATTCACCCCTCCACTTT. As protein: CASSPILGQNNSPLHF. The whole variable domain, filled in from reference TRBV28 and TRBJ1-6, reads DVKVTQSSRYLVKRTGEKVFLECVQDMDHENMFWYRQDPGLGLRLIYFSYDVKMKEKGDIPEGYSVSREKKERFSLILESASTNQTSMYLCASSPILGQNNSPLHFGNGTRLTVT.

The gene calls are TRBV7-3 and TRBJ2-5, with D possibly TRBD2 on 6 matching bases. The V end lost 5 bases, the J end lost 10 bases, and 23 bases lay between the germline ends. The CDR3 is made up of 15 amino acids. Looked up from germline, CDR1 is SGHTA and CDR2 is FQGTGA. The CDR3 sequence: CASSPTGTQGEDQYF. As DNA, the CDR3 is TGTGCCAGCAGCCCTACCGGGACTCAAGGGGAGGACCAGTACTTC.

CDR3 DNA: TGTGCCAGCAGTGGGGGGGGCGAGACCCAGTACTTC. Amino acids: CASSGGGETQYF. The chain couples TRBV11-3 to TRBJ2-5; perhaps TRBD2 as D (7 bases). This CDR3 comprises 12 residues. V was clipped by 6 bases and J by 5 bases, with 10 bases between them. Germline CDR1 and CDR2: SGHNT and YENEEA.

The chain uses TRBV24-1 and TRBJ2-7, with TRBD1 as a possible D gene (6 bases). The CDR3 extends over 15 amino acids. Germline CDR1 reads KGHDR; CDR2 reads SFDVKD. V lost 3 bases and J lost 3, with 14 bases in between. This CDR3 is CATSDPRDTNYEQYF. In DNA form, the CDR3 reads TGTGCCACCAGTGATCCCCGGGACACCAACTACGAGCAGTACTTC.

This CDR3 is CATRGRGDEKLFF. DNA of the CDR3: TGTGCCACGAGGGGCAGGGGAGATGAAAAACTGTTTTTT. The chain recombines TRBV19 with TRBJ1-4; tentative D call: TRBD1 (6 bases). The length of the CDR3 is 13 residues. The V and J ends lost 10 bases and 6 bases respectively, with 15 bases between them. From germline, CDR1 is LNHDA and CDR2 SQIVND (reference sequence).

This sequence joins TRBV7-2 and TRBJ1-2; the match to TRBD1 covers 7 bases. There are 17 residues in the CDR3. Germline CDR1 reads SGHTA; CDR2 reads FQGNSA. The V gene end was trimmed by 3 bases and the J gene end by 4 bases; junction bases not matched to a gene: 14. CDR3 nucleotide sequence: TGTGCCAGCAGCTTTCAGGGGCGGCAGGGGGTTATCTATGGCTACACCTTC. Translation: CASSFQGRQGVIYGYTF.

Of note for this clone: A clone one base away is much larger, so this may be a read error. The DNA of the CDR3 is TGTGCCAGCAGCTTGACTAGCGGGGGGAACAATGAGCAGTTCTTC. It is translated as CASSLTSGGNNEQFF. J is TRBJ2-1 and V is TRBV7-3, with 13 nucleotides matching TRBD2. Germline CDR1 and CDR2: SGHTA and FQGTGA. V lost 3 bases to trimming and J lost 5 bases; unmatched junction nucleotides: 1. This CDR3 region has 15 residues.

The chain employs TRBV3-1 (or the pseudogene TRBV3-2) and TRBJ2-1; 16 bases fit TRBD2. CDR1 LGHDT and CDR2 YNNKEL come from the germline V gene (reference sequence). The CDR3 is 16 amino acids. V dropped 3 bases and J dropped 12; count of bases not matched to a gene: 8. In nucleotides, the CDR3 is TGTGCCAGCAGCCAGGCCGGGACTAGCGGGAGGGCTGGGCAGTTCTTC. It encodes CASSQAGTSGRAGQFF.

V and J are TRBV6-1 and TRBJ1-2; TRBD1 agrees at 7 bases. There are 15 residues in the CDR3. The germline CDR1 and CDR2 sequences are MNHNS and SASEGT. The V and J ends lost 3 bases and 2 bases, in that order; junction bases with no gene match: 6. CDR3 in DNA: TGTGCCAGCAGTGAGGACAGGTGGGGCAACTATGGCTACACCTTC. As protein: CASSEDRWGNYGYTF.